This T cell receptor (beta chain) emerged from a study of T cell responses to AZD1222 COVID-19 vaccine (dated by TCRdb to 2020 to 2022). Some background on the complete study: TCR sequencing covered roughly 230 trial participants: about 210 given two doses of AZD1222 and about 26 given two doses of MenACWY control vaccine. Trial participants were enrolled by age into 18-55, 56-69 and 70-plus year subgroups, with about 150, 28 and 57 TCR-sequenced participants respectively.

The CDR3 regions of human TCRbeta chains were analyzed by immunosequencing. For the original study's pipeline: Repertoire TCRs were matched against a reference library of SARS-CoV-2-specific TCRs generated with the MIRA antigen-specificity platform. Breadth was defined as the fraction of unique TCRs that were SARS-CoV-2-associated, and depth was defined as the fraction of total T cells that were SARS-CoV-2-associated. Each spike-specific TCR was assigned to its reactive spike region and to a CD4 or CD8 class using the MIRA data. Log10-transformed breadth and depth values were compared by one-way ANOVA with Sidak's multiple comparisons tests. TCRdb mirrors the immuneACCESS table, restricted to in-frame sequences. Some clones are absent from its copies; in checked studies, under half trace to an unresolved V gene, and the reason for the others is unknown. V and J calls and clone size come straight from that table; D and trimming were deduced from the DNA. Present in this sample are 110,000 to 150,000 clones, just over 90% of which were seen just once. The ten top clones hold about 2% of the sample.

In the paper's terms, the time point label means: about 28 days (+/-7) after the second vaccine dose. Because spike-specific TCR depth and breadth did not differ between the two schedules, AZD1222 recipients who got a second dose at roughly 4 weeks were pooled with those who got a second dose at roughly 12 weeks. Vaccinee samples came from UK trials COV001 and COV002, including a single-blind randomized controlled phase 2/3 trial of AZD1222 (ChAdOx1 nCoV-19) in healthy adults. Trial participant PBMC samples were collected at day 0 and day 28 after the second dose for TCRbeta chain sequencing. Here V drops 8 bases and J drops 2 bases, and the junction holds 3 bases not matched to any gene. CDR1 WSHSY and CDR2 SAAADI are derived from the germline V gene. The CDR3 runs 15 residues from the cysteine to the phenylalanine. Only the CDR3 portion is preserved as DNA: 45 bases, with reading frame beginning at the first base.

On this clone: What antigen it recognizes has not been identified. No base qualities exist here, and no much larger clone lies one base off it.

Here is what the overall study found, with its caveats: No day 14 peak-response samples were available, so repertoires were characterized only after the peak T cell response. Epitopes outside the regions mutated in the B.1.351 and B.1.1.7 variants were reportedly recognized by nearly half of the unique spike-specific TCRs. Most participants were white British and females outnumbered males, and the authors suggested that clonal diversity may have been underestimated. The 56-69-year group was small, and its depth increase did not reach significance, likely because of low power. Only six or seven AZD1222 recipients were SARS-CoV-2 seropositive at baseline, limiting conclusions about previously exposed vaccinees. After two AZD1222 doses, spike-specific TCR breadth and depth were significantly higher than at day 0 and than in MenACWY recipients. The vaccine-associated CD4 TCRs covered the entire spike protein, and the dominant responses fell in regions 160-218 and 743-854.

The sample in question was peripheral blood, obtained 28 days after the second AZD1222 dose. In this chain, TRBV10-2 is recombined with TRBJ2-6, with 10 junctional bases fitting TRBD1. This receptor was identified in an adult who received the AZD1222 COVID-19 vaccine. The CDR3 protein sequence reads: CASLGTGAGANVLTF. In nucleotide form, the sequence is TGCGCCAGCCTTGGGACAGGGGCTGGGGCCAACGTCCTGACTTTC.